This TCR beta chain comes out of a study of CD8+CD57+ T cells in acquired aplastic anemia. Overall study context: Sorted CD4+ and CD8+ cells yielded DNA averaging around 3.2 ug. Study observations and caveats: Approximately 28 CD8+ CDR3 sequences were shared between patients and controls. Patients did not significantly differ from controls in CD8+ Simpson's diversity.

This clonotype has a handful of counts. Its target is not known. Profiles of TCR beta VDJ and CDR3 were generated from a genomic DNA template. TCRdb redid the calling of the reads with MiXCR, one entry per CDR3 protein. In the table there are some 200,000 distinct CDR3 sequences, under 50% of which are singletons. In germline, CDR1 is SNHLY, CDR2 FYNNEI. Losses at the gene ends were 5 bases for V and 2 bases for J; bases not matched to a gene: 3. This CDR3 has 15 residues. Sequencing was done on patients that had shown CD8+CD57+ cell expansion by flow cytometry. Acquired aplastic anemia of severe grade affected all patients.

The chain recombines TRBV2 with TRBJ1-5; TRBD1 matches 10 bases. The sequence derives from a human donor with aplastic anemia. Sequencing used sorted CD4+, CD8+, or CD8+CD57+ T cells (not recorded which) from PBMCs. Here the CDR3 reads CASSPGTGGNQPQHF. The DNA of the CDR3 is TGTGCCAGCAGTCCCGGGACAGGGGGCAATCAGCCCCAGCATTTT.